This TCR beta chain was observed in a study of cytomegalovirus exposure and HLA in healthy donors. Study background: Some 80 million unique TCRs from HLA-typed donors were held in an early data release. Study results and limitations: An analysis done earlier found most TCR beta V segments productive about 87% or about 30% of the time.

Of note for this clone: The target antigen is unknown.

The PCR used 60 Vbeta and 13 Jbeta primers. Sequencing was performed with immunoSEQ multiplex PCR; in TCRdb, only in-frame clones are kept and a portion is missing. The profile shows around 130,000 clones, more than 70% of them singletons. CDR1 MDHEN and CDR2 SYDVKM come from the germline V gene. J was trimmed by 1 base and V by 4 bases; bases with no gene match: 10. The CDR3 sequence is 17 residues long. Sequencing was performed on PBMCs. The chain carries TRBV28 and TRBJ2-7; 10 nucleotides match TRBD1. This TCR came from a woman aged 55-69 years in good health and CMV-seronegative. The CDR3 protein is CASSYRDRGGPSYEQYF. CDR3 bases: TGTGCCAGCAGTTACCGGGACAGGGGTGGTCCATCCTACGAGCAGTACTTC.